This TCR beta chain was retrieved from a study of T-cell memory formation after mild COVID-19. Notes on the study in general: There was a balanced CD4/CD8 profile in clones contracting day 15 to 85, and later expanders leaned CD4+. Some responding clones appeared in pre-infection memory, suggesting cross-reactive memory joined.

This CDR3 contains 16 residues. CDR1 and CDR2 (germline): MNHEY, SMNVEV (reference sequence). V lost 4 bases to trimming and J lost 2 bases, with 17 bases between them. As concerns this clonotype: Its specificity is not known.

5'RACE primed from the constant segment yielded TCR alpha and TCR beta cDNA libraries bearing sample barcodes and UMIs. Using its own MiXCR run on the 5' RACE reads, TCRdb lists one record per CDR3 protein. The table lists about 340,000 distinct CDR3 sequences, roughly 19% of them singletons. The V and J genes are TRBV27 and TRBJ1-2, with a tentative D call TRBD1 (6 bases). Sequencing input: PBMCs or a T cell subset sorted from them (not recorded which). This TCR came from a man younger than 35 who had mild COVID-19 (a few samples of this study predate the infection). Cell type and time point are not known. CDR3 sequence: CASSSGPGTRNYGYTF. CDR3 DNA sequence: TGTGCCAGCAGTTCTGGACCGGGGACAAGGAACTATGGCTACACCTTC.